A single sample gave rise to the 15 T cell receptor beta chains below, sequenced in a study of cytotoxic CD8 clonotypes in ibrutinib-treated CLL. TCRdb keeps only in-frame clones here, not all; method: immunoSEQ multiplex PCR. The sample carries fewer than 150,000 clones, under 90% recorded once. Specimen: PBMCs, collected after 24 months of ibrutinib treatment. These receptors were collected from a human donor with chronic lymphocytic leukemia.

This chain links TRBV4-3 with TRBJ1-1; D is ambiguous. The germline V gene encodes CDR1 LGHNA and CDR2 YSLEER. The CDR3 extends over 14 amino acids. V was shortened by 0 bases and J by 0 bases, with 5 bases between the two germline ends. CDR3: CASSQDLVNTEAFF. As DNA, the CDR3 is TGCGCCAGCAGCCAAGATCTCGTGAACACTGAAGCTTTCTTT.

This chain links TRBV19 with TRBJ1-3; the match to TRBD1 covers 10 bases. The CDR3 consists of 17 residues. The V segment lost 6 bases and the J segment 0 bases; nucleotides outside the gene matches: 8. Looked up from germline, CDR1 is LNHDA and CDR2 is SQIVND (reference sequence). The chain's CDR3 is CASRRIGTGASGNTIYF. The CDR3 bases are TGTGCCAGTAGGAGAATCGGGACAGGGGCCTCTGGAAACACCATATATTTT.

The gene calls are TRBV29-1 and TRBJ2-3; TRBD1 might be the D (7 bases). The CDR3 has 14 amino acids. V was cut by 3 bases and J by 0 bases, with 10 bases left in between. Germline V gene sequence: CDR1 SQVTM, CDR2 ANQGSEA. CDR3 nucleotides: TGCAGCGTTGACAGGGGGGATAGCACAGATACGCAGTATTTT. Protein sequence: CSVDRGDSTDTQYF.

In this sample, this clone turned up once. The rearrangement links TRBV30 to TRBJ2-3; D not certain. Trimming pared 2 bases from V and 4 bases from J, leaving 10 bases between. The CDR3 length is 13 residues. The V gene's germline CDR1 is GTSNPN and CDR2 SVGIG (reference sequence). In DNA, the CDR3 is TGTGCCTGGAGTCGACTGATTTCAGATACGCAGTATTTT. Translation gives CAWSRLISDTQYF.

V and J are TRBV5-6 and TRBJ2-5, with 7 bases fitting TRBD2. The length of the CDR3 is 16 residues. Trimming took 4 bases from V and 4 from J; bases not matched to a gene: 13. CDR1 and CDR2 (germline): SGHDT, YYEEEE. The CDR3 loop is CASSAYGFASGETQYF. In DNA form, the CDR3 reads TGTGCCAGCAGCGCCTATGGGTTTGCTAGCGGAGAGACCCAGTACTTC.

The chain has TRBV4-3 and TRBJ2-2; TRBD1 is a possible D gene (5 bases). The germline V gene encodes CDR1 LGHNA and CDR2 YSLEER. This CDR3 region has 15 residues. V lost 0 bases to trimming and J lost 7 bases, with 12 bases between them. CDR3 loop: CASSQDQGINGELFF. In DNA, the CDR3 is TGCGCCAGCAGCCAAGACCAGGGCATCAACGGGGAGCTGTTTTTT.

The genes are TRBV6-5 and TRBJ1-6; D is unresolved. The CDR3 is 13 amino acids. Germline loops: CDR1 MNHEY, CDR2 SVGAGI. With 2 bases removed from V and 6 bases from J, the gap between germline ends came to 5 bases. The CDR3 DNA follows: TGTGCCAGCAGTTACGAGATTAATTCACCCCTCCACTTT. This codes for CASSYEINSPLHF.

The CDR3 loop is CASSLNSLRRYEAFF. CDR3 sequence (DNA): TGTGCCAGCAGCTTAAACTCTCTTCGGAGATATGAAGCTTTCTTT. The chain has TRBV11-2 and TRBJ1-1; D uncertain. Germline V lookup: CDR1 SGHAT, CDR2 FQNNGV. The CDR3 length is 15 residues. Deletions cut 2 bases from V and 7 bases from J, with 17 bases between.

V gene TRBV27 combines with J gene TRBJ2-5; 7 bases are shared with TRBD2. The V segment lost 2 bases and the J segment 3 bases; nucleotides outside the gene matches: 9. The CDR3 spans 16 residues. The germline V gene encodes CDR1 MNHEY and CDR2 SMNVEV (reference sequence). This CDR3 reads CASSLQQGLRKETQYF. The CDR3, as DNA: TGTGCCAGCAGTTTACAGCAGGGACTAAGAAAAGAGACCCAGTACTTC.

V and J are TRBV10-2 and TRBJ2-3; the D is unclear. This CDR3 has 14 residues. Trimming took off 0 bases at V and 3 bases at J, with 7 bases between the two ends. Germline V gene data show CDR1 as WSHSY and CDR2 as SAAADI. CDR3 sequence reads: CASSESRRTDTQYF. For the CDR3, the DNA is TGCGCCAGCAGTGAGTCGAGAAGGACAGATACGCAGTATTTT.

This clone was counted a few times. V is TRBV19 and J is TRBJ1-2; a weak D match, TRBD1 (6 bases). Per germline, CDR1 LNHDA and CDR2 SQIVND (reference sequence). The germline V and J ends were trimmed by 5 bases and 4 bases, with 14 bases remaining between them. The CDR3 runs to 14 residues. The CDR3 region has the DNA TGTGCCAGTAGTCCAGGACAGCTCGCCTATGGCTACACCTTC. Translating gives CASSPGQLAYGYTF.

The chain has TRBV19 and TRBJ2-5; no clear D gene. In germline, CDR1 is LNHDA, CDR2 SQIVND (reference sequence). V lost 1 base, J lost 4 bases, and 16 bases lay in between. This CDR3 region has 16 residues. The DNA for the CDR3 is TGTGCCAGTAGTATAGTTAATCCAGCCTTGGGAGAGACCCAGTACTTC. It codes for CASSIVNPALGETQYF.

The gene calls are TRBV4-2 and TRBJ1-2; D unclear. The CDR3 runs 17 residues. Germline V gene sequence: CDR1 LGHNA, CDR2 YNFKEQ. V dropped 3 bases and J dropped 8 bases, with 25 bases sitting between them. The CDR3 spells CASSQLGGSDGGWGYTF. The CDR3 nucleotides are TGTGCCAGCAGCCAGCTGGGTGGTTCCGATGGTGGCTGGGGCTACACCTTC.

This clone was counted between two and nine times. This rearrangement joins TRBV9 to TRBJ1-1; TRBD1 agrees at 9 bases. V shed 0 bases and J 8 bases; nucleotides not matched to a gene: 5. Germline CDR1 is SGDLS and CDR2 is YYNGEE. This CDR3 contains 14 residues. CDR3 loop: CASSVEGQGNEAFF. The CDR3 bases are TGTGCCAGCAGCGTAGAGGGACAGGGAAACGAAGCTTTCTTT.

The chain is built from TRBV19 and TRBJ1-5; TRBD1 aligns across 10 bases. Germline assignment: CDR1 LNHDA and CDR2 SQIVND (reference sequence). After removal of 5 bases from V and 2 bases from J, the junction contained 9 bases not matched to a gene. This CDR3 region has 17 residues. The CDR3 DNA reads as TGTGCCAGTAGTCTCAGACAGGGGGCGCCGGGCAATCAGCCCCAGCATTTT. Residues: CASSLRQGAPGNQPQHF.